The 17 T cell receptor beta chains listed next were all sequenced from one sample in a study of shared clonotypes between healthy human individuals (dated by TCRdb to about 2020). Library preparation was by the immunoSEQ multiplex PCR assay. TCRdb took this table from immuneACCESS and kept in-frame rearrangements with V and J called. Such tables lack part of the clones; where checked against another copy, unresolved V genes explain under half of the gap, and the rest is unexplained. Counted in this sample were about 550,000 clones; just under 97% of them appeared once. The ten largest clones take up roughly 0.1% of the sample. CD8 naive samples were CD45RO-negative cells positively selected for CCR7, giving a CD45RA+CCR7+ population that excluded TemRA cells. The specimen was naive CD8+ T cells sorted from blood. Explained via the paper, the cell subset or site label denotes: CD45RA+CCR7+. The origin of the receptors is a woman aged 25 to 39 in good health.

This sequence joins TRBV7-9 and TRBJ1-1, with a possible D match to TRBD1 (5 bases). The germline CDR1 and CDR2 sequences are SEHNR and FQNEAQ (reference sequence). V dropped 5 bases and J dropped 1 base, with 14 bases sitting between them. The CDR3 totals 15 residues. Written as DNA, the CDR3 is TGTGCCAGCAGCATTGGGACGGTGGGGAACACTGAAGCTTTCTTT. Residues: CASSIGTVGNTEAFF.

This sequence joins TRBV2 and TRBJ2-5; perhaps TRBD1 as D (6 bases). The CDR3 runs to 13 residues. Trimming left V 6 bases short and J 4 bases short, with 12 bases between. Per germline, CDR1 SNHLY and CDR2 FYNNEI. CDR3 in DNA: TGTGCCAGCAGGAAACAGGGAAGAGAGACCCAGTACTTC. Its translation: CASRKQGRETQYF.

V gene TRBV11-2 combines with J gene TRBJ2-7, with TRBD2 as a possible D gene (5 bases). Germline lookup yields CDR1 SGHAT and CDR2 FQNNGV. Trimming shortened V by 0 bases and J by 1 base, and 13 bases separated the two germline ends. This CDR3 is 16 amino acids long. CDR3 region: CASSLDPGRRSYEQYF. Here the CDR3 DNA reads TGTGCCAGCAGCTTAGATCCGGGGAGAAGATCCTACGAGCAGTACTTC.

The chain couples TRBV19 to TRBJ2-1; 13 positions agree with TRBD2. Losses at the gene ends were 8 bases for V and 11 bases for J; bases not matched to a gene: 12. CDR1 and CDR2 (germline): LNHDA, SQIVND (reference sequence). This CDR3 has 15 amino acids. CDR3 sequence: CASSGTSGDTMKQFF. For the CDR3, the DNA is TGTGCCAGTTCCGGGACTAGCGGGGACACAATGAAGCAGTTCTTC.

DNA for the CDR3: TGTGCCAGCAGTTACACAGGGGGCGATGAAAAACTGTTTTTT. Its protein product is CASSYTGGDEKLFF. V usage is TRBV27 and J usage is TRBJ1-4; TRBD1 matches at 9 bases. In germline, CDR1 is MNHEY, CDR2 SMNVEV (reference sequence). The J segment lost 6 bases and the V segment lost 4 bases, leaving 3 bases of the junction unmatched. There are 14 residues in the CDR3.

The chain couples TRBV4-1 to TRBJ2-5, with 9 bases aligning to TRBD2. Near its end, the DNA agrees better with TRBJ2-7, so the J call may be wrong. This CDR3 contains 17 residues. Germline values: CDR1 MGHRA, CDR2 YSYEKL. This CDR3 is CASSQVAASGASYEQYF. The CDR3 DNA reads TGCGCCAGCAGCCAAGTTGCGGCTAGCGGGGCCTCCTACGAGCAGTACTTC.

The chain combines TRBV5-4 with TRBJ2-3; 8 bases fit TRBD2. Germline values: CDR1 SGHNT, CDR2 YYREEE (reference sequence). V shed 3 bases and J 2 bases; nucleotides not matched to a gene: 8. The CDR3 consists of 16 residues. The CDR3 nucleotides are TGTGCCAGCAGCTCCCGTCTAGCGGGTCTCACAGATACGCAGTATTTT. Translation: CASSSRLAGLTDTQYF.

The CDR3 DNA is TGCAGCGTTGAAGATGGAGGGGGAGAGTACGAGCAGTACTTC. Residues: CSVEDGGGEYEQYF. The rearrangement links TRBV29-1 to TRBJ2-7; TRBD1 or TRBD2 may be the D gene (6 bases each). CDR1 is SQVTM and CDR2 is ANQGSEA in the germline V gene. This CDR3 comprises 14 residues. Between the trimmed V and J ends, which lost 0 bases and 4 bases, there was a span of 13 bases.

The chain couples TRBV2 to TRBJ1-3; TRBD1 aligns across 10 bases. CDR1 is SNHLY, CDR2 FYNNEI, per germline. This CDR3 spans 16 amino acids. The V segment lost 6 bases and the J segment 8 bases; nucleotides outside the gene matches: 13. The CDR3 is CASSSDRGQVVDTIYF. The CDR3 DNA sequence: TGTGCCAGCAGCTCTGACAGGGGGCAAGTAGTAGACACCATATATTTT.

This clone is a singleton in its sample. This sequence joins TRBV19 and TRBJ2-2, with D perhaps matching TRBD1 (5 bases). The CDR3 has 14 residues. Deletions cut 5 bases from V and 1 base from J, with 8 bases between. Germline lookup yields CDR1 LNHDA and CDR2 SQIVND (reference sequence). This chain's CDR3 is CASSLTGNTGELFF. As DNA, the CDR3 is TGTGCCAGTAGTCTCACAGGGAACACCGGGGAGCTGTTTTTT.

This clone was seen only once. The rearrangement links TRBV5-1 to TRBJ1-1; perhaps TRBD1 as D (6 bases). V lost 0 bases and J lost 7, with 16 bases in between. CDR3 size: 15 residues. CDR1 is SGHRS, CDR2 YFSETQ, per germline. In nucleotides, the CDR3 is TGCGCCAGCAGCTTGGCCCGAGGGGGAGGGGGTGAAGCTTTCTTT. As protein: CASSLARGGGGEAFF.

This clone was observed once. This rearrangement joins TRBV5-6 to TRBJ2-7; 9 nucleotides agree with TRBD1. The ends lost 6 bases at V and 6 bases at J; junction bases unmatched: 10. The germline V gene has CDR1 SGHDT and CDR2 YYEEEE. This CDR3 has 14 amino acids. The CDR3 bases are TGTGCCAGCAACATACAGGGGGCCCTGAGCGAGCAGTACTTC. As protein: CASNIQGALSEQYF.

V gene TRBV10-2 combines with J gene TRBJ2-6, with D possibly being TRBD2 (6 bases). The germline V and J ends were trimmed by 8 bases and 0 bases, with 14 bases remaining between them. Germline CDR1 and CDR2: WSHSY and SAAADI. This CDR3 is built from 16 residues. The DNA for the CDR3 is TGCGCCAGCGGGTCGGGGGACTTCTCTGGGGCCAACGTCCTGACTTTC. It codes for CASGSGDFSGANVLTF.

The CDR3 spells CASSSTGQGASEQYF. The CDR3 DNA sequence: TGTGCCAGCAGTTCCACAGGACAGGGGGCCTCCGAGCAGTACTTC. This sequence joins TRBV6-5 and TRBJ2-7; TRBD1 matches 11 bases. The CDR3 covers 15 residues. The V gene end was trimmed by 4 bases and the J gene end by 6 bases; junction bases not matched to a gene: 8. Germline CDR1 is MNHEY and CDR2 is SVGAGI.

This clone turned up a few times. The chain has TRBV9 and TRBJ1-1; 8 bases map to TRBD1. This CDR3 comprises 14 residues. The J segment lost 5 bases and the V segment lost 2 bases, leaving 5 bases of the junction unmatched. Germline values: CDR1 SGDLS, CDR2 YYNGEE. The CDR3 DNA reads TGTGCCAGCAGCGTGCAGGGGGCCCGAACTGAAGCTTTCTTT. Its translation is CASSVQGARTEAFF.

CDR3 loop: CASSPRPWGTGEQYF. CDR3 bases: TGTGCCAGCAGCCCCCGACCATGGGGGACAGGCGAGCAGTACTTC. J is TRBJ2-7 and V is TRBV11-2, with TRBD1 matching over 8 bases. CDR1 and CDR2 (germline): SGHAT, FQNNGV. V gave up 5 bases and J gave up 6 bases; unmatched junction bases: 12. The CDR3 consists of 15 residues.

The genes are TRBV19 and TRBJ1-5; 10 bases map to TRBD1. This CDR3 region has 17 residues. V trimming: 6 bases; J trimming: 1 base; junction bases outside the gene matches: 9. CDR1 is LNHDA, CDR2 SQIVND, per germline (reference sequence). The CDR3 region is CASSRDRGLASNQPQHF. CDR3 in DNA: TGTGCCAGTAGCAGGGACAGGGGACTGGCAAGCAATCAGCCCCAGCATTTT.